Below are 7 T cell receptor beta chains sequenced from a single sample in a study of cytomegalovirus exposure and HLA in healthy donors. Primers for the PCR totalled 60 Vbeta and 13 Jbeta. Assay: immunoSEQ multiplex PCR; the TCRdb copy retains only in-frame clones and omits some. The table has 210,000 or so clones, more than 60% seen once; the top ten hold around 2.9%. The sample was PBMCs. The receptors were gathered from a woman aged 60 to 75 in good health and CMV-seropositive.

The rearrangement links TRBV7-9 to TRBJ2-7; TRBD1 matches 7 bases. Germline V gene data show CDR1 as SEHNR and CDR2 as FQNEAQ (reference sequence). The CDR3 runs to 14 residues. J lost 5 bases, V lost 0 bases, and 4 bases had no gene match. The CDR3 DNA is TGTGCCAGCAGCTTAGCGGGCAGGGGGAACGAGCAGTACTTC. Its protein is CASSLAGRGNEQYF.

This clone was seen just once. The CDR3 spells CASSVGRDNEQFF. The CDR3 nucleotides are TGTGCCAGCAGCGTAGGGAGAGACAATGAGCAGTTCTTC. The chain employs TRBV9 and TRBJ2-1; D call uncertain. Looked up from germline, CDR1 is SGDLS and CDR2 is YYNGEE. Trimming pared 0 bases from V and 5 bases from J, leaving 6 bases between. This CDR3 has 13 amino acids. The whole variable domain, remainder taken from reference TRBV9 and TRBJ2-1, is DSGVTQTPKHLITATGQRVTLRCSPRSGDLSVYWYQQSLDQGLQFLIQYYNGEERAKGNILERFSAQQFPDLHSELNLSSLELGDSALYFCASSVGRDNEQFFGPGTRLTVL.

As concerns this clone: Germline is not matched at one junction end, which may reflect a read error. The chain couples TRBV7-8 to TRBJ1-1; TRBD1 might be the D (6 bases). The CDR3 length is 11 residues. Germline V lookup: CDR1 SGHVS, CDR2 FQNEAQ. DNA for the CDR3: TGTGCCACCAGCACAGGGTTTGAAGCTTTCTTT. Amino acids: CATSTGFEAFF. Full variable domain (remainder filled in from reference TRBV7-8 and TRBJ1-1): GAGVSQSPRYKVAKRGQDVALRCDPISGHVSLFWYQQALGQGPEFLTYFQNEAQLDKSGLPSDRFFAERPEGSVSTLKIQRTQQEDSAVYLCATSTGFEAFFGQGTRLTVV.

The chain joins TRBV29-1 to TRBJ1-1, with D perhaps matching TRBD1 (5 bases). The V end was cut by 8 bases, the J end by 4 bases, with 17 bases between. CDR1 and CDR2 (germline): SQVTM, ANQGSEA. This CDR3 is built from 13 residues. CDR3 in amino acids: CSHEGSGGTEAFF. CDR3 in DNA: TGCAGCCACGAGGGGTCGGGGGGCACTGAAGCTTTCTTT.

V is TRBV6-5 and J is TRBJ1-1, with D maybe TRBD1 (5 bases). V was cut by 4 bases and J by 5 bases, with 11 bases left in between. There are 13 residues in the CDR3. CDR1 and CDR2 from the germline V gene are MNHEY and SVGAGI. This chain's CDR3 is CASSSPDRTEAFF. CDR3 in DNA: TGTGCCAGCAGTTCTCCTGACAGAACTGAAGCTTTCTTT.

This rearrangement joins TRBV18 to TRBJ2-7; D is ambiguous. CDR1 is KGHSH, CDR2 LQKENI, per germline. The CDR3 extends over 15 amino acids. Between the trimmed V and J ends, which lost 2 bases and 0 bases, there was a span of 11 bases. The CDR3 region has the DNA TGTGCCAGCTCACCAACGCAGGAAAGCTCCTACGAGCAGTACTTC. This sequence encodes CASSPTQESSYEQYF.

The chain recombines TRBV5-1 with TRBJ1-2; D gene ambiguous. V was shortened by 0 bases and J by 2 bases, with 14 bases between the two germline ends. The CDR3 is made up of 16 amino acids. The germline V gene has CDR1 SGHRS and CDR2 YFSETQ. CDR3 in amino acids: CASSLGFSAGNYGYTF. CDR3 bases: TGCGCCAGCAGCTTGGGTTTTTCAGCGGGGAACTATGGCTACACCTTC.